Below, 10 T cell receptor beta chains from the same sample are listed, as sequenced in a study of beta chain features in type 1 diabetes. Of the isolated RNA, all was reverse transcribed, and so the sequenced material was expressed TCRB transcripts. Libraries were prepared by immunoSEQ multiplex PCR; TCRdb keeps only in-frame clonotypes and omits some of them. The sample yields roughly 240,000 clones, around 68% seen once. The sample was naive CD4+ T cells from blood. These receptors all stem from a young man in good health.

The rearrangement uses TRBV29-1 and TRBJ1-1; D call uncertain. Germline CDR1 SQVTM, CDR2 ANQGSEA. V was pared by 4 bases and J by 3 bases, with 9 bases between. The CDR3 totals 12 residues. The CDR3 DNA follows: TGCAGCGTTGGGTCTGGGGACACTGAAGCTTTCTTT. Protein sequence: CSVGSGDTEAFF.

V and J are TRBV5-6 and TRBJ1-1, with D perhaps TRBD1 (6 bases). The germline V and J ends were trimmed by 7 bases and 7 bases, with 11 bases remaining between them. The CDR3 runs 11 residues. Germline V gene lookup returns CDR1 SGHDT and CDR2 YYEEEE. The CDR3 loop is CASDRQGEAFF. The CDR3 DNA is TGTGCCAGCGACAGGCAAGGTGAAGCTTTCTTT.

The V gene is TRBV2, the J gene TRBJ2-1, with D perhaps matching TRBD2 (5 bases). Germline V gene lookup returns CDR1 SNHLY and CDR2 FYNNEI. V was pared by 4 bases and J by 0 bases, with 13 bases between. This CDR3 has 16 residues. CDR3 region: CASSVYATSSYNEQFF. The CDR3 nucleotides are TGTGCCAGCAGTGTGTACGCTACTAGCTCCTACAATGAGCAGTTCTTC. Using reference TRBV2 and TRBJ2-1 for the parts outside the CDR3, the full variable domain is EPEVTQTPSHQVTQMGQEVILRCVPISNHLYFYWYRQILGQKVEFLVSFYNNEISEKSEIFDDQFSVERPDGSNFTLKIRSTKLEDSAMYFCASSVYATSSYNEQFFGPGTRLTVL.

The chain is built from TRBV25-1 and TRBJ2-1; unclear D gene. Trimming took 0 bases from V and 2 from J, leaving 8 bases between them. The CDR3 consists of 15 residues. Germline values: CDR1 MGHDK, CDR2 SYGVNS. The CDR3 nucleotides read TGTGCCAGCAGTGAATACCGTAACCCCTACAATGAGCAGTTCTTC. Protein sequence: CASSEYRNPYNEQFF.

This clone appeared a few times. The identical CDR3 is also encoded by other nucleotide sequences in the sample. The chain joins TRBV7-9 to TRBJ2-5; D is undetermined. Germline-derived CDR1 and CDR2 are SEHNR and FQNEAQ (reference sequence). The V end lost 1 base, the J end lost 5 bases, and 5 bases lay between the germline ends. There are 12 residues in the CDR3. In DNA form, the CDR3 reads TGTGCCAGCAGCTTAGTTAGTGAGACCCAGTACTTC. It is translated as CASSLVSETQYF.

V gene TRBV25-1 combines with J gene TRBJ1-3; unclear D gene. CDR1 MGHDK and CDR2 SYGVNS come from the germline V gene. The CDR3 covers 17 residues. Trimming took 1 base from V and 0 from J, leaving 13 bases between them. This CDR3 is CASSESLGRSSGNTIYF. The CDR3 DNA sequence: TGTGCCAGCAGTGAATCGTTAGGACGGAGCTCTGGAAACACCATATATTTT.

The chain recombines TRBV5-1 with TRBJ2-5; D unclear. This CDR3 is 14 amino acids long. The germline gives CDR1 SGHRS, CDR2 YFSETQ. Trimming pared 3 bases from V and 5 bases from J, leaving 14 bases between. The CDR3 DNA reads TGCGCCAGCAGCTCCCGCGGACGGCTGGAGACCCAGTACTTC. This translates into CASSSRGRLETQYF.

J is TRBJ2-1 and V is TRBV29-1; 8 nucleotides agree with TRBD2. The CDR3 contains 14 residues. Per germline, CDR1 SQVTM and CDR2 ANQGSEA. Germline trimming cut 7 bases from V and 7 bases from J; bases unmatched to any gene: 12. The CDR3 nucleotides read TGCAGCGCTTCACTAGCGGCCCTTGGTAATGAGCAGTTCTTC. Protein product: CSASLAALGNEQFF.

The genes are TRBV5-6 and TRBJ1-1, with D unclear. The CDR3 length is 15 residues. Per the germline V gene, CDR1 is SGHDT and CDR2 is YYEEEE. With 0 bases removed from V and 0 bases from J, the gap between germline ends came to 9 bases. The CDR3 DNA follows: TGTGCCAGCAGCTTGGTTGTGCTACTGAACACTGAAGCTTTCTTT. Translation: CASSLVVLLNTEAFF.

The rearrangement links TRBV30 to TRBJ1-5, with D possibly matching TRBD1 (5 bases). The CDR3 consists of 14 residues. V shed 2 bases and J shed 11 bases, with 19 bases lying between them. Looked up from germline, CDR1 is GTSNPN and CDR2 is SVGIG (reference sequence). The CDR3 nucleotides are TGTGCCTGGAGTCCCCAGGGAGTATCTGGGGCCCAGCATTTT. Protein: CAWSPQGVSGAQHF.